This T cell receptor beta chain was found in a study of CD8+ T cells in alopecia areata. Overall study context: Each of the treated patients was given oral tofacitinib, 5 to 10 mg twice daily, for moderate-to-severe alopecia areata.

RNA extraction and reverse transcription yielded cDNA as sequencing template. Some clones are missing from TCRdb's copy, which holds only in-frame ones; the method was immunoSEQ multiplex PCR. Of approximately 12,000 clones listed, 50% to 70% are singletons. Regarding this clone: The sample holds other DNA sequences that translate to the same CDR3.

Punch biopsies of lesional scalp, plus peripheral blood, were taken from alopecia areata patients. This TCR came from a human donor with alopecia areata. The sample was skin.

The CDR3 DNA reads TGCAGCGTCGACAGCCTACAAGAGACCCAGTACTTC. This encodes CSVDSLQETQYF. The rearrangement joins TRBV29-1 to TRBJ2-5; tentatively, D is TRBD1 (5 bases). The CDR3 consists of 12 residues. Per germline, CDR1 SQVTM and CDR2 ANQGSEA. Trimming took 6 bases from V and 2 from J, leaving 10 bases between them.